This T cell receptor (beta chain) was sequenced in a study of T cell repertoires in cytomegalovirus infection. Across the study: The public TCR beta signatures pointed to both CMV infection and matching HLA type.

MiXCR, applied by TCRdb to the reads, yields one record per CDR3 protein. Of roughly 230,000 distinct CDR3 sequences in the sample, around 15% were seen once. This CDR3 region has 13 residues. The V and J ends lost 0 bases and 1 base respectively, with 6 bases between them. The germline CDR1 and CDR2 sequences are DFQATT and SNEGSKA (reference sequence). Findings and caveats of the study: The response measured ex vivo was dominated by TCR beta clonotypes (HLA-C-restricted and CMV-specific). Cumulative public TCR beta family frequency identified CMV carriers with the relevant HLA.

This clonotype was seen only a few times. The antigen is undetermined. V usage is TRBV20-1 and J usage is TRBJ2-5; D is undetermined. The TCR comes from a human donor in good health (CMV status not recorded). Some clones in this sample may be carry-over from other donors' samples. The sample comprised CD8+ T cells from PBMCs. CDR3 protein: CSAREWSQETQYF. Written as DNA, the CDR3 is TGCAGTGCTAGAGAGTGGAGCCAAGAGACCCAGTACTTC.